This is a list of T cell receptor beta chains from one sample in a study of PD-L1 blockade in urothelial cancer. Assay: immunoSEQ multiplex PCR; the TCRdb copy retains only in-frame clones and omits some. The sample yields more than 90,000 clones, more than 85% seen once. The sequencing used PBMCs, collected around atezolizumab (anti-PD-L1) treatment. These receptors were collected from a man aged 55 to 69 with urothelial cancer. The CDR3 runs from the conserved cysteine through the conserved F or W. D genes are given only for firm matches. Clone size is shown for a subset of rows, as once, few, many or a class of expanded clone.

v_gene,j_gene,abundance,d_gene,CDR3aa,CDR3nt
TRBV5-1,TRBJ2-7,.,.,CASRVGSPHEQYF,TGCGCCAGCAGGGTGGGCTCTCCCCACGAGCAGTACTTC
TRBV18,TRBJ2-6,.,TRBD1,CASSPGQGGSPGANVLTF,TGTGCCAGCTCACCGGGACAGGGGGGTTCCCCTGGGGCCAACGTCCTGACTTTC
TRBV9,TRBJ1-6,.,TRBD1,CASSVGGQVKSPLHF,TGTGCCAGCAGCGTGGGGGGACAGGTTAAGTCACCCCTCCACTTT
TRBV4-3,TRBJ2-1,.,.,CASSQDSLDSHYNEQFF,TGCGCCAGCAGCCAAGATAGTTTGGACAGTCACTACAATGAGCAGTTCTTC
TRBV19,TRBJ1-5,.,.,CASSIGSPNQPQHF,TGTGCCAGTAGTATAGGTTCCCCTAATCAGCCCCAGCATTTT
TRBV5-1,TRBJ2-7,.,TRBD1,CASSLQGESYEQYF,TGCGCCAGCAGCTTGCAGGGGGAGTCCTACGAGCAGTACTTC
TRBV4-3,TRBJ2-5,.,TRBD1,CASSQDRDSQETQYF,TGCGCCAGCAGCCAAGATCGGGACAGCCAAGAGACCCAGTACTTC
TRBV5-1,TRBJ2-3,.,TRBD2,CASSLGLASDTQYF,TGCGCCAGCAGCCTCGGACTAGCTTCAGATACGCAGTATTTT
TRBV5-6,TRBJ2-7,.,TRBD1,CASSLAGTGKSYEQYF,TGTGCCAGCAGCTTGGCTGGGACAGGGAAATCCTACGAGCAGTACTTC
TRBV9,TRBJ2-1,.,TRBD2,CASSVASGGYNEQFF,TGTGCCAGCAGCGTAGCTAGCGGGGGATACAATGAGCAGTTCTTC
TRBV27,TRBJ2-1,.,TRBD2,CASSLRPAGGRNNEQFF,TGTGCCAGCAGTTTAAGGCCGGCGGGAGGAAGGAACAATGAGCAGTTCTTC
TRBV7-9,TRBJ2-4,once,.,CASSFSLAREAKNIQYF,TGTGCCAGCAGCTTCTCGCTCGCGCGGGAAGCCAAAAACATTCAGTACTTC
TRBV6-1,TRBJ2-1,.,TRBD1,CASSDLQGIHEQFF,TGTGCCAGCAGTGACCTACAGGGGATACATGAGCAGTTCTTC
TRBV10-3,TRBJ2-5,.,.,CAISEMARGTQYF,TGTGCCATCAGTGAGATGGCTCGGGGGACCCAGTACTTC
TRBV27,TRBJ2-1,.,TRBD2,CASRDSGGFSYNEQFF,TGTGCCAGCAGAGATAGCGGGGGGTTTTCCTACAATGAGCAGTTCTTC
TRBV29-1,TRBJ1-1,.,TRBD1,CSVENSGRGDTEAFF,TGCAGCGTTGAAAATTCGGGCAGGGGGGACACTGAAGCTTTCTTT
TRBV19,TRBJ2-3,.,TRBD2,CASSIGTGTSGHTQYF,TGTGCCAGTAGTATAGGAACCGGGACTAGCGGGCATACGCAGTATTTT
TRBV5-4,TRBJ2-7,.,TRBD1,CASSMRPGQGVYEQYF,TGTGCCAGCAGCATGCGACCTGGACAGGGGGTATACGAGCAGTACTTC
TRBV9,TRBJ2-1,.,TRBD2,CASSVATRETSGGDNEQFF,TGTGCCAGCAGCGTAGCTACTCGTGAGACTAGCGGGGGGGACAATGAGCAGTTCTTC
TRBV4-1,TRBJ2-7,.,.,CASSSTGAGIGRLPYEQYF,TGCGCCAGCAGCTCAACGGGAGCCGGGATTGGGCGCCTCCCATACGAGCAGTACTTC
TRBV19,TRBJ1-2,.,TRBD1,CASSIGGGNYGYTF,TGTGCCAGTAGTATAGGAGGGGGCAACTATGGCTACACCTTC
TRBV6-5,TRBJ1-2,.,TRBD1,CASSYQTGSGYTF,TGTGCCAGCAGTTACCAGACAGGGTCTGGCTACACCTTC
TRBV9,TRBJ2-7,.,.,CASSVGATYEQYF,TGTGCCAGCAGCGTAGGGGCTACTTACGAGCAGTACTTC
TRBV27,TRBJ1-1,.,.,CASSFTGTTEAFF,TGTGCCAGCAGTTTTACAGGTACCACTGAAGCTTTCTTT
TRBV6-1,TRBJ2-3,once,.,CASSEVPGAENTQYF,TGTGCCAGCAGTGAGGTTCCGGGAGCTGAGAATACGCAGTATTTT
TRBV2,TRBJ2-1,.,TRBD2,CASSREDEQFF,TGTGCCAGCAGCCGGGAGGATGAGCAGTTCTTC
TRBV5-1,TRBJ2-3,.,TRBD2,CASSRGGSTDTQYF,TGCGCCAGCAGCCGGGGGGGTAGCACAGATACGCAGTATTTT
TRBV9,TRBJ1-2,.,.,CASSVGWEGSPGGYTF,TGTGCCAGCAGCGTAGGGTGGGAGGGCTCCCCGGGTGGCTACACCTTC
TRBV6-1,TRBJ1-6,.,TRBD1,CASSESSGQKNSPLHF,TGTGCCAGCAGTGAGAGCTCGGGACAGAAGAATTCACCCCTCCACTTT
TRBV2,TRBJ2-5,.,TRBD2,CASSGLAALRTQYF,TGTGCCAGCAGTGGGCTAGCGGCTTTAAGGACCCAGTACTTC
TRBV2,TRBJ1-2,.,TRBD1,CASSLKTGTGIGYTF,TGTGCCAGCAGTTTAAAAACCGGGACAGGGATTGGCTACACCTTC
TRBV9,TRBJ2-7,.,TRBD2,CASSEGLAGGPISGEQYF,TGTGCCAGCAGCGAAGGACTAGCGGGAGGGCCGATTTCAGGCGAGCAGTACTTC
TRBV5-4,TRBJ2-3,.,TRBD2,CASSQDTGTSEYF,TGTGCCAGCAGCCAGGACACCGGGACTAGCGAGTATTTT
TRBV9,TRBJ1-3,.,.,CASSPGQGPGNTIYF,TGTGCCAGCAGCCCTGGGCAGGGGCCTGGAAACACCATATATTTT
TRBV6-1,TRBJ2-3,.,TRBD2,CASSEATSGGTDTQYF,TGTGCCAGCAGTGAAGCGACTAGCGGGGGCACAGATACGCAGTATTTT
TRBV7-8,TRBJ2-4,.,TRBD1,CASSPDRSSKNIQYF,TGTGCCAGCAGCCCGGACAGGTCGTCCAAAAACATTCAGTACTTC
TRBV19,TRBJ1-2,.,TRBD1,CASNPGDRGYGYTF,TGTGCCAGTAACCCCGGGGACAGGGGTTATGGCTACACCTTC
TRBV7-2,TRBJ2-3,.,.,CASSFSSSTDTQYF,TGTGCCAGCAGCTTCTCCTCCTCCACAGATACGCAGTATTTT
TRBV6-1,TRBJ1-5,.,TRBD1,CASSEEPGQGYQPQHF,TGTGCCAGCAGTGAAGAACCGGGACAGGGGTATCAGCCCCAGCATTTT
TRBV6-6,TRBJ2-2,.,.,CASSYKGDGELFF,TGTGCCAGCAGTTATAAGGGGGACGGGGAGCTGTTTTTT
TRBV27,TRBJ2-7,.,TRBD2,CASSTSGSSYEQYF,TGTGCCAGCAGCACTAGCGGGAGCTCCTACGAGCAGTACTTC
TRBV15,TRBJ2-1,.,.,CATSKARYNEQFF,TGTGCCACCAGCAAAGCGCGGTACAATGAGCAGTTCTTC
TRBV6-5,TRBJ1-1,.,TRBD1,CASRNRGTEAFF,TGTGCCAGCAGAAACAGGGGGACTGAAGCTTTCTTT
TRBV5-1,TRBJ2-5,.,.,CASSRDSRSKETQYF,TGCGCCAGCAGCCGAGACAGCCGCTCAAAAGAGACCCAGTACTTC
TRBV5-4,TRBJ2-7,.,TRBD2,CASSLYGGGSYEQYF,TGTGCCAGCAGCTTGTATGGGGGGGGGAGCTACGAGCAGTACTTC
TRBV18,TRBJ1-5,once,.,CASSPNRVEPQHF,TGTGCCAGCTCACCGAACAGGGTGGAGCCCCAGCATTTT
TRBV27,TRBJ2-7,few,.,CASSSNPKYEQYF,TGTGCCAGCAGTTCCAATCCCAAATACGAGCAGTACTTC
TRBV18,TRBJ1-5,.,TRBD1,CASSPPSGTGIKGQPQHF,TGTGCCAGCTCACCACCTTCCGGGACAGGTATTAAGGGTCAGCCCCAGCATTTT
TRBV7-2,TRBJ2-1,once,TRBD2,CASSPSGLLAHEQFF,TGTGCCAGCAGCCCCAGCGGCCTACTAGCGCATGAGCAGTTCTTC
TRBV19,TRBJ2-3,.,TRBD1,CATEDRSTDTQYF,TGTGCCACCGAGGACAGGAGCACAGATACGCAGTATTTT
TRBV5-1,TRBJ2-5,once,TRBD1,CASSWGDRDVIETQYF,TGCGCCAGCAGCTGGGGGGACAGGGATGTCATAGAGACCCAGTACTTC